This TCR beta chain comes out of a study of blood T cell repertoires in COVID-19. Generated by immunoSEQ multiplex PCR, the TCRdb table keeps only in-frame clones and is missing some. The sample has some 490,000 clones; 70% to 90% are singletons. CDR3 length: 15 residues. J lost 1 base, V lost 7 bases, and 11 bases had no gene match. Germline CDR1 and CDR2: SGHRS and YFSETQ. The chain combines TRBV5-1 with TRBJ2-7; the match to TRBD2 covers 7 bases. The TCR was taken from a human donor in a cohort sampled during active COVID-19. The sequencing input was peripheral blood. Here the CDR3 reads CASRLLGGTSYEQYF. The CDR3 DNA is TGCGCCAGCCGTCTGCTGGGGGGGACGTCCTACGAGCAGTACTTC.